The 21 T cell receptor beta chains in this list originate from one sample, sequenced in a study of CD8+ T cells in alopecia areata. Treatment indicated: oral pan-JAK inhibitor, 5-10 mg twice daily. cDNA serving as the sequencing template came from extracted, reverse transcribed RNA. Libraries were prepared by immunoSEQ multiplex PCR; TCRdb keeps only in-frame clonotypes and omits some of them. This table holds some 180,000 clones, about 53% found once. Sequenced here: CD8+ T cells sorted from blood, sampled at week 24, from a patient treated with tofacitinib. The receptors derive from a human donor with alopecia areata.

The J gene is TRBJ1-1, the V gene TRBV30, with a possible D match to TRBD1 (6 bases). V lost 0 bases and J lost 4, with 12 bases in between. The germline V gene encodes CDR1 GTSNPN and CDR2 SVGIG (reference sequence). CDR3 length equals 14 residues. The CDR3 loop is CAWSVGGGLTEAFF. The CDR3 coding sequence is TGTGCCTGGAGTGTGGGAGGGGGACTCACTGAAGCTTTCTTT. The full variable domain, completed using reference TRBV30 and TRBJ1-1, is SQTIHQWPATLVQPVGSPLSLECTVEGTSNPNLYWYRQAAGRGLQLLFYSVGIGQISSEVPQNLSASRPQDRQFILSSKKLLLSDSGFYLCAWSVGGGLTEAFFGQGTRLTVV.

The rearrangement joins TRBV29-1 to TRBJ1-2; D is possibly TRBD1 (5 bases). V lost 7 bases, J lost 0 bases, and 12 bases lay in between. Germline lookup yields CDR1 SQVTM and CDR2 ANQGSEA. The CDR3 contains 13 residues. The CDR3 region is CSAPGRTNYGYTF. The CDR3 coding sequence is TGCAGCGCCCCGGGACGGACTAACTATGGCTACACCTTC.

The chain combines TRBV4-3 with TRBJ1-2; D remains unclear. V gave up 0 bases and J gave up 2 bases, with 10 bases separating them. There are 15 residues in the CDR3. Germline V gene data show CDR1 as LGHNA and CDR2 as YSLEER. CDR3 amino acids: CASSQDVAGNYGYTF. The CDR3 nucleotides read TGCGCCAGCAGCCAAGACGTTGCGGGGAACTATGGCTACACCTTC.

The rearrangement links TRBV7-8 to TRBJ2-1, with 10 bases identical to TRBD2. J lost 6 bases, V lost 0 bases, and 2 bases had no gene match. The CDR3 is 15 amino acids. Germline loops: CDR1 SGHVS, CDR2 FQNEAQ. The chain's CDR3 is CASSLAGTSVNEQFF. The CDR3 DNA follows: TGTGCCAGCAGCTTAGCGGGGACTAGCGTCAATGAGCAGTTCTTC.

Concerning this clone itself: The limits of the CDR3 on the DNA are not certain, so only TCRdb's listed CDR3 is given. The chain carries TRBV27 and TRBJ1-2; the D call TRBD1 from the table was never checked on the DNA. The CDR3 is 14 amino acids long, termini counted. CDR1 is MNHEY and CDR2 is SMNVEV in the germline V gene (reference sequence). This chain's CDR3 is CASSFGPGGNGYTF.

This clone was seen once. This chain uses TRBV27 with TRBJ1-1; D is ambiguous. Trimming cost V 3 bases and J 5 bases, with 19 bases left between them. The germline gives CDR1 MNHEY, CDR2 SMNVEV (reference sequence). CDR3 length: 16 residues. CDR3 protein: CASSFSWGEVMTEAFF. The CDR3 DNA reads as TGTGCCAGCAGTTTCAGCTGGGGAGAGGTTATGACTGAAGCTTTCTTT.

CDR3 coding DNA: TGTGCCAGCAGGCTAGCAAGGGACGCTAATTCACCCCTCCACTTT. Encoded protein: CASRLARDANSPLHF. The chain joins TRBV6-6 to TRBJ1-6, with a tentative D call TRBD1 (5 bases). The V end was cut by 6 bases, the J end by 6 bases, with 15 bases between. The CDR3 has 15 amino acids. Germline V gene data show CDR1 as MNHNY and CDR2 as SVGAGI (reference sequence).

Notes on this clone: At the DNA level, this CDR3 is encoded by other sequences in the same sample as well. The chain is built from TRBV30 and TRBJ2-3; D may match TRBD1 or TRBD2 (6 bases each). Trimming cost V 2 bases and J 0 bases, with 9 bases left between them. The CDR3 contains 14 residues. Germline CDR1 is GTSNPN and CDR2 is SVGIG (reference sequence). This CDR3 reads CAWSTGTSTDTQYF. The DNA of the CDR3 is TGTGCCTGGAGTACAGGGACTAGCACAGATACGCAGTATTTT.

V is TRBV29-1 and J is TRBJ1-4; TRBD1 matches 11 bases. Unmatched junction bases numbered 4, after V lost 6 bases and J lost 7 bases. The CDR3 length is 13 residues. Germline loops: CDR1 SQVTM, CDR2 ANQGSEA. The CDR3 here is CSVLGTGGEKLFF. The CDR3 DNA reads TGCAGCGTACTTGGGACAGGGGGTGAAAAACTGTTTTTT.

This clone was observed a few times. The chain employs TRBV11-3 and TRBJ2-2; no definite D call. Trimming cost V 7 bases and J 1 base, with 10 bases left between them. The CDR3 is made up of 14 amino acids. CDR1 is SGHNT, CDR2 YENEEA, per germline. CDR3: CASTPGENTGELFF. CDR3 bases: TGTGCCAGCACCCCCGGTGAGAACACCGGGGAGCTGTTTTTT.

This chain links TRBV27 with TRBJ2-6; 7 bases are a match to TRBD2. V was pared by 3 bases and J by 7 bases, with 9 bases of the junction left unmatched. CDR1 MNHEY and CDR2 SMNVEV come from the germline V gene (reference sequence). The CDR3 totals 16 residues. The CDR3 here is CASSFGRTLGANVLTF. As DNA, the CDR3 is TGTGCCAGCAGTTTCGGGAGGACCCTGGGAGCCAACGTCCTGACTTTC. The entire variable domain, with the rest obtained from reference TRBV27 and TRBJ2-6, is as follows: EAQVTQNPRYLITVTGKKLTVTCSQNMNHEYMSWYRQDPGLGLRQIYYSMNVEVTDKGDVPEGYKVSRKEKRNFPLILESPSPNQTSLYFCASSFGRTLGANVLTFGAGSRLTVL.

This clone has a handful of counts. This rearrangement joins TRBV29-1 to TRBJ2-7, with D unclear. Trimming removed 2 bases from V and 3 bases from J, with 8 bases in between. The CDR3 totals 12 residues. Germline CDR1 reads SQVTM; CDR2 reads ANQGSEA. In DNA form, the CDR3 reads TGCAGCGTTGAAAATTCTGGCTACGAGCAGTACTTC. Translated: CSVENSGYEQYF.

The sample holds many counts of this clone. The genes are TRBV2 and TRBJ2-3, with a tentative D call TRBD2 (6 bases). Trimming removed 3 bases from V and 3 bases from J, with 13 bases in between. The CDR3 has 15 residues. Germline V lookup: CDR1 SNHLY, CDR2 FYNNEI. CDR3: CASSEPGRLTDTQYF. The CDR3 nucleotides read TGTGCCAGCAGTGAGCCAGGGAGGTTAACAGATACGCAGTATTTT.

This clone was seen a few times. DNA of the CDR3: TGTGCCAGCAGTTACGAAATTGGCACTGAAGCTTTCTTT. This encodes CASSYEIGTEAFF. The chain has TRBV6-6 and TRBJ1-1; D not resolved. Germline lookup yields CDR1 MNHNY and CDR2 SVGAGI (reference sequence). V was shortened by 2 bases and J by 4 bases, with 8 bases between the two germline ends. The CDR3 is 13 amino acids.

The CDR3 coding sequence is TGTGCCTTACTGACTAGTTCGGAGACCCAGTACTTC. This gives the protein CALLTSSETQYF. The rearrangement joins TRBV30 to TRBJ2-5; D might be TRBD2 (6 bases). The CDR3 extends over 12 amino acids. Germline V gene sequence: CDR1 GTSNPN, CDR2 SVGIG (reference sequence). V lost 7 bases and J lost 5, with 14 bases in between.

Only a few counts were recorded for this clone. This rearrangement joins TRBV7-9 to TRBJ2-3, with D uncertain. Trimming cost V 8 bases and J 4 bases, with 13 bases left between them. The CDR3 runs to 13 residues. Germline loops: CDR1 SEHNR, CDR2 FQNEAQ (reference sequence). CDR3 in amino acids: CASGALVADTQYF. DNA for the CDR3: TGTGCCAGCGGTGCGCTAGTGGCAGATACGCAGTATTTT. Supplemented by reference TRBV7-9 and TRBJ2-3, the full variable domain reads DTGVSQNPRHKITKRGQNVTFRCDPISEHNRLYWYRQTLGQGPEFLTYFQNEAQLEKSRLLSDRFSAERPKGSFSTLEIQRTEQGDSAMYLCASGALVADTQYFGPGTRLTVL.

The chain carries TRBV11-2 and TRBJ2-3, with 12 bases matching TRBD2. Looked up from germline, CDR1 is SGHAT and CDR2 is FQNNGV. The CDR3 runs to 15 residues. V was pared by 5 bases and J by 4 bases, with 4 bases of the junction left unmatched. The DNA for the CDR3 is TGTGCCAGCAGCCCTAGCGGGGGGGCGGCAGATACGCAGTATTTT. It is translated as CASSPSGGAADTQYF.

The rearrangement links TRBV6-6 to TRBJ1-1, with D uncertain. In germline, CDR1 is MNHNY, CDR2 SVGAGI (reference sequence). Trimming took 2 bases from V and 6 from J, leaving 4 bases between them. The CDR3 is 11 amino acids. CDR3 nucleotide sequence: TGTGCCAGCAGTTACAGCCCTGAAGCTTTCTTT. It codes for CASSYSPEAFF.

The V call is TRBV7-8, the J call TRBJ1-6; 10 bases agree with TRBD1. CDR3 size: 19 residues. The germline CDR1 and CDR2 sequences are SGHVS and FQNEAQ. V was clipped by 5 bases and J by 2 bases; unmatched bases: 12. The CDR3 here is CASSPGTGDFRAYNSPLHF. CDR3 bases: TGTGCCAGCAGCCCCGGGACAGGGGACTTCAGAGCCTATAATTCACCCCTCCACTTT.

This chain connects TRBV4-3 to TRBJ2-6; 7 bases are a match to TRBD2. V trimming: 0 bases; J trimming: 2 bases; junction bases outside the gene matches: 4. The CDR3 contains 17 residues. The germline CDR1 and CDR2 sequences are LGHNA and YSLEER. The CDR3 sequence is CASSQDRRGAGANVLTF. The CDR3 nucleotides read TGCGCCAGCAGCCAAGATAGACGGGGGGCTGGGGCCAACGTCCTGACTTTC.

This chain uses TRBV19 with TRBJ1-5; D unclear. V lost 5 bases and J lost 3, with 8 bases in between. Germline assignment: CDR1 LNHDA and CDR2 SQIVND (reference sequence). The CDR3 length is 13 residues. As DNA, the CDR3 is TGTGCCAGTAGTTCCGCTTCCAATCAGCCCCAGCATTTT. Its protein product is CASSSASNQPQHF. Variable domain in full (rest from reference TRBV19 and TRBJ1-5): DGGITQSPKYLFRKEGQNVTLSCEQNLNHDAMYWYRQDPGQGLRLIYYSQIVNDFQKGDIAEGYSVSREKKESFPLTVTSAQKNPTAFYLCASSSASNQPQHFGDGTRLSIL.